Listed here are 9 T cell receptor beta chains from one sample, sequenced in a study of shared clonotypes between healthy human individuals. Profiling relied on immunoSEQ multiplex PCR, and the TCRdb table lists in-frame clones only, not all of them. The data hold roughly 1,000,000 clones, with more than 75% observed a single time. Sequencing used memory CD4+ T cells from PBMCs. Subset given: CD45RA-negative fraction. All receptors derive from a man between 18 and 35 years old in good health. Some clones in this sample may be carry-over from other donors' samples.

This rearrangement joins TRBV29-1 to TRBJ1-4; D is unresolved. The germline gives CDR1 SQVTM, CDR2 ANQGSEA. CDR3 length: 14 residues. Trimming stripped 2 bases from V and 8 bases from J, with 15 bases between. CDR3: CSVEIGRVGEKLFF. In DNA, the CDR3 is TGCAGCGTTGAAATAGGGAGGGTGGGGGAAAAACTGTTTTTT.

The V and J genes are TRBV4-3 and TRBJ1-2; 8 bases align to TRBD1. The CDR3 loop spans 15 amino acids. Germline assignment: CDR1 LGHNA and CDR2 YSLEER. Germline trimming cut 1 base from V and 4 bases from J; bases unmatched to any gene: 5. CDR3 in amino acids: CASSQGTGTFYGYTF. DNA of the CDR3: TGCGCCAGCAGCCAAGGGACAGGGACCTTCTATGGCTACACCTTC.

This clone was detected ten times or more. The gene calls are TRBV6-1 and TRBJ1-2; no clear D. Trimming took off 2 bases at V and 0 bases at J, with 10 bases between the two ends. The CDR3 sequence is 15 residues long. Germline V CDR1 and CDR2: MNHNS, SASEGT. CDR3 DNA sequence: TGTGCCAGCAGTGAAAGGGAGCGCGCTAACTATGGCTACACCTTC. Translated: CASSERERANYGYTF.

The V gene is TRBV11-1, the J gene TRBJ2-3; unclear D gene. The CDR3 totals 14 residues. Germline V gene lookup returns CDR1 SGHAT and CDR2 FQDESV (reference sequence). V dropped 0 bases and J dropped 0 bases, with 4 bases sitting between them. Here the CDR3 reads CASSLAGSTDTQYF. Written as DNA, the CDR3 is TGTGCCAGCAGCTTAGCGGGGAGCACAGATACGCAGTATTTT. The full variable domain, with the rest looked up from reference TRBV11-1 and TRBJ2-3, is EAEVAQSPRYKITEKSQAVAFWCDPISGHATLYWYRQILGQGPELLVQFQDESVVDDSQLPKDRFSAERLKGVDSTLKIQPAELGDSAMYLCASSLAGSTDTQYFGPGTRLTVL.

V and J are TRBV6-5 and TRBJ1-2; possible D gene TRBD1, 5 bases. In germline, CDR1 is MNHEY, CDR2 SVGAGI. The CDR3 is 14 residues long. V lost 0 bases and J lost 7, with 12 bases in between. The CDR3 loop reads CASSYSNRGGGYTF. Written as DNA, the CDR3 is TGTGCCAGCAGTTACTCGAATCGGGGGGGTGGCTACACCTTC.

Here the CDR3 DNA reads TGTGCCAGCAGCGTAGCTTGGCAGGGGTGGTACGAGCAGTACTTC. Encoded protein: CASSVAWQGWYEQYF. V is TRBV9 and J is TRBJ2-7; possible D gene TRBD1, 6 bases. The CDR3 has 15 amino acids. The V gene lost 0 bases and the J gene lost 4 bases, with 14 bases spanning the gap. Germline V CDR1 and CDR2: SGDLS, YYNGEE. Using reference TRBV9 and TRBJ2-7 for the parts outside the CDR3, the full variable domain is DSGVTQTPKHLITATGQRVTLRCSPRSGDLSVYWYQQSLDQGLQFLIQYYNGEERAKGNILERFSAQQFPDLHSELNLSSLELGDSALYFCASSVAWQGWYEQYFGPGTRLTVT.

The chain recombines TRBV25-1 with TRBJ2-7; D is uncertain. Germline V CDR1 and CDR2: MGHDK, SYGVNS. Trimming cost V 3 bases and J 2 bases, with 14 bases left between them. This CDR3 comprises 15 residues. CDR3 in amino acids: CASSDTTVLTYEQYF. The DNA for the CDR3 is TGTGCCAGCAGTGATACCACGGTGCTAACCTACGAGCAGTACTTC.

The rearrangement links TRBV5-1 to TRBJ2-2, with 10 bases identical to TRBD1. The CDR3 length is 14 residues. The ends lost 7 bases at V and 4 bases at J; junction bases unmatched: 4. Germline values: CDR1 SGHRS, CDR2 YFSETQ. This CDR3 reads CASSGTGVTGELFF. For the CDR3, the DNA is TGCGCCAGCTCCGGGACAGGGGTCACCGGGGAGCTGTTTTTT.

The chain joins TRBV5-8 to TRBJ2-6; no clear D. The CDR3 covers 15 residues. CDR1 is SGHTS and CDR2 is YDEGEE in the germline V gene. Trimming removed 0 bases from V and 2 bases from J, with 6 bases in between. CDR3 residues: CASSLVLPGANVLTF. The CDR3 bases are TGTGCCAGCAGCTTGGTACTACCTGGGGCCAACGTCCTGACTTTC. The full variable domain, in which reference TRBV5-8 and TRBJ2-6 provide the parts outside the CDR3, is EAGVTQSPTHLIKTRGQQATLRCSPISGHTSVYWYQQALGLGLQFLLWYDEGEERNRGNFPPRFSGRQFPNYSSELNVNALELEDSALYLCASSLVLPGANVLTFGAGSRLTVL.